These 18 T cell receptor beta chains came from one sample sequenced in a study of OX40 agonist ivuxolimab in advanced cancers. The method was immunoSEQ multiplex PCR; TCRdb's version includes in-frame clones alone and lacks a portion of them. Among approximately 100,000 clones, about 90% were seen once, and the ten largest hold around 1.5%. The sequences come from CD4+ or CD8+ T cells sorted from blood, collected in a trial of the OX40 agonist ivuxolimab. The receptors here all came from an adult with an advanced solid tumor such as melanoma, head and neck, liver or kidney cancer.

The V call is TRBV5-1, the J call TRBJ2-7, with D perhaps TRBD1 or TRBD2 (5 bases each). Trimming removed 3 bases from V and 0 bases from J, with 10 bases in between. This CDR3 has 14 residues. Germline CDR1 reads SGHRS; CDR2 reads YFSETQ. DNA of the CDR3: TGCGCCAGCAGCTGGGGGACGGTCTCCTACGAGCAGTACTTC. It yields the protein CASSWGTVSYEQYF.

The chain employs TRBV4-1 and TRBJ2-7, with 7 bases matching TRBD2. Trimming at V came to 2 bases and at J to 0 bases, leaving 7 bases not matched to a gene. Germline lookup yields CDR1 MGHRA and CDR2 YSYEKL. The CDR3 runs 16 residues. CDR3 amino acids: CASSQLAVPFSYEQYF. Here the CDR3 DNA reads TGCGCCAGCAGCCAACTAGCGGTCCCTTTCTCCTACGAGCAGTACTTC.

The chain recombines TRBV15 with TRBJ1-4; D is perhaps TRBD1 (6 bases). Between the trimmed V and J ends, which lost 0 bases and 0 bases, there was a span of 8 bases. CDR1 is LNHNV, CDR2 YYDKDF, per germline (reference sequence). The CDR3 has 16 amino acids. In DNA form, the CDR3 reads TGTGCCACCAGCAGAGATCGGACAGCAACTAATGAAAAACTGTTTTTT. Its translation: CATSRDRTATNEKLFF. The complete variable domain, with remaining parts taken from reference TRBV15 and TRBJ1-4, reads DAMVIQNPRYQVTQFGKPVTLSCSQTLNHNVMYWYQQKSSQAPKLLFHYYDKDFNNEADTPDNFQSRRPNTSFCFLDIRSPGLGDTAMYLCATSRDRTATNEKLFFGSGTQLSVL.

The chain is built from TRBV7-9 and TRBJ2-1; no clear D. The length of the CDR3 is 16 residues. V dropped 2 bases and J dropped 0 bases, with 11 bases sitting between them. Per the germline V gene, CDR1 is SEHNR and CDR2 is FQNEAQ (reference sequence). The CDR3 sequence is CASSLQVSSSYNEQFF. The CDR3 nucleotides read TGTGCCAGCAGCTTACAGGTCTCAAGCTCCTACAATGAGCAGTTCTTC.

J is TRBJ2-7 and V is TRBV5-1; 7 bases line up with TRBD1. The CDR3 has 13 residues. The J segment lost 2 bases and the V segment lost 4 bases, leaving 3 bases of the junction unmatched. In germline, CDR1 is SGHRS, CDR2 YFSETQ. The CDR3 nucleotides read TGCGCCAGCAGCCGGGACAGTACCTACGAGCAGTACTTC. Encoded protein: CASSRDSTYEQYF.

The CDR3 loop is CASRARTAQETQYF. CDR3 DNA: TGTGCCAGCAGAGCAAGGACGGCCCAAGAGACCCAGTACTTC. The V and J genes are TRBV2 and TRBJ2-5; D unresolved. V was cut by 6 bases and J by 1 base, with 12 bases left in between. The CDR3 is made up of 14 amino acids. The germline CDR1 and CDR2 sequences are SNHLY and FYNNEI.

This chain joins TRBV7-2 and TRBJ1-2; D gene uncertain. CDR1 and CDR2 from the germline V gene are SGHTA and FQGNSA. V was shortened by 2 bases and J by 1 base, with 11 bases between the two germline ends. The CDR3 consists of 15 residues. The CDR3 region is CASSLMADLNYGYTF. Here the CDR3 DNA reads TGTGCCAGCAGCTTAATGGCCGACCTTAACTATGGCTACACCTTC. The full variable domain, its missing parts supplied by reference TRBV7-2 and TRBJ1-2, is GAGVSQSPSNKVTEKGKDVELRCDPISGHTALYWYRQSLGQGLEFLIYFQGNSAPDKSGLPSDRFSAERTGGSVSTLTIQRTQQEDSAVYLCASSLMADLNYGYTFGSGTRLTVV.

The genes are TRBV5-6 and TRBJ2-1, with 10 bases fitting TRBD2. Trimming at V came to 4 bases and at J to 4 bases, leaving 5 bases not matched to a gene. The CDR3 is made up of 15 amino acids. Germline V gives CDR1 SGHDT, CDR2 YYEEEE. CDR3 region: CASSRGTSAYNEQFF. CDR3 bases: TGTGCCAGCAGCCGGGGGACTAGCGCTTACAATGAGCAGTTCTTC.

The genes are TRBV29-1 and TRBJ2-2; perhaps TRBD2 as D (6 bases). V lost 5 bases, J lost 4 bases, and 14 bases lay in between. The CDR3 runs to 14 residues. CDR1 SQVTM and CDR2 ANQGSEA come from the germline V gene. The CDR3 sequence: CSVSLGGGTGELFF. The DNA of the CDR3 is TGCAGCGTTTCCCTGGGGGGAGGCACCGGGGAGCTGTTTTTT.

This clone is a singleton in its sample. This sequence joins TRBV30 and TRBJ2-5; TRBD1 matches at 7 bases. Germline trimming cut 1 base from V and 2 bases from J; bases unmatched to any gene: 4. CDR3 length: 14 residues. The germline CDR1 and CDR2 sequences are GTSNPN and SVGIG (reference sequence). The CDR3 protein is CAWSARTGQETQYF. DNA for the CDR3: TGTGCCTGGAGTGCAAGGACAGGTCAAGAGACCCAGTACTTC. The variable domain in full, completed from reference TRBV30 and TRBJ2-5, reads SQTIHQWPATLVQPVGSPLSLECTVEGTSNPNLYWYRQAAGRGLQLLFYSVGIGQISSEVPQNLSASRPQDRQFILSSKKLLLSDSGFYLCAWSARTGQETQYFGPGTRLLVL.

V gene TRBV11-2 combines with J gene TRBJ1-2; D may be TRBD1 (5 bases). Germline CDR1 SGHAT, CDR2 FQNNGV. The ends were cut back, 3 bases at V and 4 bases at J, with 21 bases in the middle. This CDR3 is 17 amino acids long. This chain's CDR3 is CASSFRGSFGASYGYTF. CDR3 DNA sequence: TGTGCCAGCAGCTTTAGGGGTTCGTTTGGGGCAAGCTATGGCTACACCTTC.

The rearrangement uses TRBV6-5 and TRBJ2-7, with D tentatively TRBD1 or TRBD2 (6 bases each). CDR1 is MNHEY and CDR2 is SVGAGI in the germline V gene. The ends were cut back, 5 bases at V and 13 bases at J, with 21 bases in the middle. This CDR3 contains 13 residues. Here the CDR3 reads CASSPDRWRGDYF. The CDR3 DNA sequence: TGTGCCAGCAGTCCTGACCGATGGAGGGGGGATTACTTC.

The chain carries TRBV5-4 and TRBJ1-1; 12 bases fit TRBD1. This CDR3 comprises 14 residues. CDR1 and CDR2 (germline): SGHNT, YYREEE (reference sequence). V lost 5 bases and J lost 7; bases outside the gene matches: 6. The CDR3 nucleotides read TGTGCCAGCAGGCGGGGACAGGGGGCTGATGAAGCTTTCTTT. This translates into CASRRGQGADEAFF.

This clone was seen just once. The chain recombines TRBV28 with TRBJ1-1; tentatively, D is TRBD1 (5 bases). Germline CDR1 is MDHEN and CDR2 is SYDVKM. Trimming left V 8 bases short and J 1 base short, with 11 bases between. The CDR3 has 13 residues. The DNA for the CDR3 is TGTGCCAGCGCTGGGACGGGGAACACTGAAGCTTTCTTT. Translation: CASAGTGNTEAFF.

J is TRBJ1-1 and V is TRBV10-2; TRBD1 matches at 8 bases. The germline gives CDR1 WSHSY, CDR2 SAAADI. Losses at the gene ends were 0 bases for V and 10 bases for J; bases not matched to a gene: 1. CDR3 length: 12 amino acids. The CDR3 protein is CASSESQGAAFF. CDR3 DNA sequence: TGCGCCAGCAGTGAGTCGCAGGGGGCAGCTTTCTTT.

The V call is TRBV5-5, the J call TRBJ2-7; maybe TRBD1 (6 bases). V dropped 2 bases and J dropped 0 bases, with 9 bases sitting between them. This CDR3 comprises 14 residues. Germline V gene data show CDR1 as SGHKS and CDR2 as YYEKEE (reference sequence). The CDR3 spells CASSLGQPSYEQYF. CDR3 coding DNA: TGTGCCAGCAGCTTAGGACAGCCCTCCTACGAGCAGTACTTC.

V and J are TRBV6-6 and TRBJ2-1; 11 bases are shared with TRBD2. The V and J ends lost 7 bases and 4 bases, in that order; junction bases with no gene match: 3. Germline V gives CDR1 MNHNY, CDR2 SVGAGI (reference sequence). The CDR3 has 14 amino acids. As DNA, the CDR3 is TGTGCCAGCACCACTAGCGGGGGTTACAATGAGCAGTTCTTC. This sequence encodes CASTTSGGYNEQFF.

The CDR3 DNA reads as TGTGCCAGCAGCTCGGGACAGGGAGGCCAGCCCCAGCATTTT. It is translated as CASSSGQGGQPQHF. The genes are TRBV7-2 and TRBJ1-5; 9 positions match TRBD1. Trimming took 4 bases from V and 7 from J; bases not matched to a gene: 5. CDR1 is SGHTA and CDR2 is FQGNSA in the germline V gene. The CDR3 spans 14 residues.